This paragraph covers one TCR beta chain sequence. It has no known antigen specificity. Within one base of it there is no much larger clone, and no base qualities were kept. Each collaborating institution followed its own protocols to collect whole blood in K2EDTA tubes. Collaborator samples were shipped for TCRbeta analysis as frozen whole blood, isolated PBMCs, or DNA extracted from either sample type. The source of the sample is a study of blood T cell repertoires in COVID-19 (dated by TCRdb to 2018 to 2021). Regarding the research as a whole: Samples from collaborators originated in the United States, Italy and Spain and spanned both the acute and convalescent phases of COVID-19. The material from the prospective study consisted of cDNA or gDNA derived from T cells, B-cell-depleted T cells, or PBMCs. Subjects who had been exposed to COVID-19, were actively infected with it, or had recovered from it provided the deeply sampled blood TCRbeta repertoires that made up the dataset. The repertoires were released in a freely available public database meant as a resource for research on the immune response to SARS-CoV-2. The samples were drawn from the first 160 participants of the ongoing ImmuneRACE study and from roughly 1,300 subjects provided by 6 global collaborators. A de-identified subject ID, COVID-19 status, age in years and sex were almost always included in the sample metadata. Where available, HLA class I and class II types were obtained from metadata supplied by the sample provider rather than from assay-based typing.

CDR1 SGDLS and CDR2 YYNGEE are derived from the germline V gene. A distance of 20 bases separates the germline ends of V and J, which lose 4 bases and 0 bases respectively. The CDR3 starts with the cysteine, ends with the phenylalanine, and has 18 residues. Only the CDR3 DNA is retained, 54 bases long and in frame from the first base. The study at large found these results: The amount of clinical and demographic metadata varied by source and participant and was provided uncurated.

TCRbeta CDR3 regions were amplified from genomic DNA by means of the immunoSEQ Assay, a bias-controlled multiplex PCR. In the paper's pipeline: Within the assay, amplification of reference gene primers was used to estimate how many nucleated cells each sample contained. To quantify the absolute abundance of each unique TCRbeta CDR3 rearrangement, sequence reads were collapsed and filtered. For each sample, productive Simpson clonality was calculated as the square root of Simpson's diversity index over productive rearrangements. TCRdb re-hosts the immuneACCESS table, in-frame sequences only. Its copies lack some clones; in the studies checked, an unresolved V gene accounts for under half of them, and the cause for the rest is not known. The V and J calls and clone size come from that table; D and trimming were worked out from the DNA. Present in this sample are tens of thousands of clones, roughly 80% of which were seen just once. The ten top clones hold about a tenth of the sample.

The sample comprised peripheral blood. The source is a human donor in a cohort sampled during active COVID-19. The chain was built from TRBV9 and TRBJ2-4; possibly the D gene is TRBD1, per 5 matching bases. At the DNA level, the sequence is TGTGCCAGCAGCCCGACAGCTCCTCTATCGTTAGCCAAAAACATTCAGTACTTC. Its translation is CASSPTAPLSLAKNIQYF.